The clone carrying this TCR beta chain was detected only a few times. The time point: sample taken at primary tumor resection. Unsorted whole RNA samples from tumor, nontumor lung or frozen PBMC were sequenced. TCRdb ran MiXCR on the 5' RACE reads and lists one entry per CDR3 protein. Of about 45,000 distinct CDR3 sequences in the sample, roughly 10% were seen once. The sample is drawn from a study of spatial heterogeneity in lung cancer. The CDR3 is 14 amino acids. CDR1 and CDR2 from the germline V gene are SGHTA and FQGNSA. The ends lost 1 base at V and 1 base at J; junction bases unmatched: 0. The chain uses TRBV7-2 and TRBJ2-5; TRBD1 aligns across 7 bases. Here the sequenced sample was PBMCs, taken at surgery. The origin of this receptor is a female donor with early-stage non-small cell lung cancer. CDR3 sequence reads: CASSLDRGQETQYF. The CDR3 DNA reads TGTGCCAGCAGCTTAGACAGGGGCCAAGAGACCCAGTACTTC.